The 20 T cell receptor beta chains below come from one sample, sequenced in a study of OX40 agonist ivuxolimab in advanced cancers. TCRdb's table, derived via immunoSEQ multiplex PCR, lists solely in-frame clones and lacks some. The sample records some 96,000 clones, 70% to 85% being singletons. Source: CD4+ or CD8+ T cells sorted from blood, taken in a trial of the OX40 agonist ivuxolimab. Receptors originate from an adult with an advanced solid tumor such as melanoma, head and neck, liver or kidney cancer.

The rearrangement joins TRBV18 to TRBJ2-1, with TRBD2 matching 10 bases. The germline CDR1 and CDR2 sequences are KGHSH and LQKENI. The V gene end was trimmed by 1 base and the J gene end by 0 bases; junction bases not matched to a gene: 6. This CDR3 contains 18 residues. CDR3 sequence: CASSPQTSGLSSYNEQFF. The CDR3 region has the DNA TGTGCCAGCTCACCACAGACTAGCGGGCTTAGCTCCTACAATGAGCAGTTCTTC.

The rearrangement links TRBV6-5 to TRBJ2-3; 12 bases agree with TRBD2. Germline CDR1 is MNHEY and CDR2 is SVGAGI. The V gene end was trimmed by 4 bases and the J gene end by 6 bases; junction bases not matched to a gene: 5. There are 15 residues in the CDR3. The CDR3: CASSFLAGGPDTQYF. In DNA form, the CDR3 reads TGTGCCAGCAGTTTTCTAGCGGGGGGGCCCGATACGCAGTATTTT.

The genes are TRBV7-9 and TRBJ1-1, with no clear D. CDR1 and CDR2 (germline): SEHNR, FQNEAQ (reference sequence). V dropped 0 bases and J dropped 1 base, with 3 bases sitting between them. This CDR3 is built from 13 residues. Written as DNA, the CDR3 is TGTGCCAGCAGCTTAGCGGGGAACACTGAAGCTTTCTTT. Amino acids: CASSLAGNTEAFF.

V usage is TRBV5-6 and J usage is TRBJ2-3; D remains ambiguous. V dropped 1 base and J dropped 9 bases, with 9 bases sitting between them. The CDR3 loop spans 12 amino acids. The germline V gene has CDR1 SGHDT and CDR2 YYEEEE. CDR3 sequence: CASSLRRETQYF. In nucleotides, the CDR3 is TGTGCCAGCAGCTTGCGCAGAGAGACGCAGTATTTT.

This chain connects TRBV6-1 to TRBJ2-2; tentative D call: TRBD1 (6 bases). Trimming removed 3 bases from V and 7 bases from J, with 12 bases in between. This CDR3 contains 14 residues. Germline V gene lookup returns CDR1 MNHNS and CDR2 SASEGT. The CDR3 bases are TGTGCCAGCAGTGACTACAGGGATGTCGGGGAGCTGTTTTTT. Its protein product is CASSDYRDVGELFF.

J is TRBJ1-2 and V is TRBV12-2. TRBV12-2 is classified as a pseudogene. This CDR3 has 13 amino acids. The chain's CDR3 is CASRFVGDYGYTF. The CDR3 coding sequence is TGTGCAAGTCGCTTTGTCGGGGACTATGGCTACACCTTC.

The V gene is TRBV4-3, the J gene TRBJ2-7, with D hard to call. CDR3 size: 14 residues. V lost 3 bases, J lost 3 bases, and 12 bases lay in between. Germline values: CDR1 LGHNA, CDR2 YSLEER. The CDR3 DNA reads TGCGCCAGCAGCCAGGCGAACTGGTTCTACGAGCAGTACTTC. Protein: CASSQANWFYEQYF.

This clone was observed a handful of times. This chain uses TRBV6-5 with TRBJ1-2; D is ambiguous. This CDR3 is built from 13 residues. Trimming took off 2 bases at V and 3 bases at J, with 7 bases between the two ends. Germline CDR1 MNHEY, CDR2 SVGAGI. CDR3 coding DNA: TGTGCCAGCAGTTACAGCGCTTACTATGGCTACACCTTC. Its translation is CASSYSAYYGYTF.

This clone was counted once. Other DNA sequences in this sample translate to the same CDR3. The chain couples TRBV7-2 to TRBJ1-3; TRBD1 matches 7 bases. After removal of 5 bases from V and 11 bases from J, the junction contained 9 bases not matched to a gene. The germline gives CDR1 SGHTA, CDR2 FQGNSA. This CDR3 spans 13 amino acids. CDR3 nucleotides: TGTGCCAGCAGCGGAGACAGGGCCGCCTCCATATATTTT. Translating it yields CASSGDRAASIYF.

The V gene is TRBV4-2, the J gene TRBJ2-2; D uncertain. Germline-derived CDR1 and CDR2 are LGHNA and YNFKEQ. CDR3 length: 13 amino acids. Trimming cost V 0 bases and J 7 bases, with 6 bases left between them. The CDR3 protein is CASSQDTVGELFF. In DNA form, the CDR3 reads TGTGCCAGCAGCCAAGATACAGTCGGGGAGCTGTTTTTT.

This chain connects TRBV5-1 to TRBJ1-2; TRBD1 might be the D (5 bases). The CDR3 runs to 15 residues. V was trimmed by 6 bases and J by 2 bases, leaving 17 bases between them. Germline-derived CDR1 and CDR2 are SGHRS and YFSETQ. As DNA, the CDR3 is TGCGCCAGCATCCCCGCCCCAGGGATGAACTATGGCTACACCTTC. Translating gives CASIPAPGMNYGYTF.

The chain links TRBV7-2 to TRBJ1-1; no clear D. Germline V lookup: CDR1 SGHTA, CDR2 FQGNSA. Deletions cut 0 bases from V and 11 bases from J, with 13 bases between. There are 13 residues in the CDR3. CDR3 nucleotides: TGTGCCAGCAGCTTAGCGGTAGACCGCGAGGCTTTCTTT. Amino acids: CASSLAVDREAFF. Full variable domain (missing parts from reference TRBV7-2 and TRBJ1-1): GAGVSQSPSNKVTEKGKDVELRCDPISGHTALYWYRQSLGQGLEFLIYFQGNSAPDKSGLPSDRFSAERTGGSVSTLTIQRTQQEDSAVYLCASSLAVDREAFFGQGTRLTVV.

This clone is a singleton in its sample. The chain combines TRBV7-2 with TRBJ1-2; TRBD1 aligns across 12 bases. V lost 3 bases and J lost 7; bases outside the gene matches: 3. Germline V gives CDR1 SGHTA, CDR2 FQGNSA. The CDR3 has 14 amino acids. Here the CDR3 DNA reads TGTGCCAGCAGCTTGGGACAGGGGGCTGGTGGCTACACCTTC. Translating gives CASSLGQGAGGYTF.

This chain connects TRBV7-3 to TRBJ1-1, with a weak D call TRBD1 (5 bases). Looked up from germline, CDR1 is SGHTA and CDR2 is FQGTGA. The CDR3 has 18 residues. V lost 11 bases, J lost 1 base, and 29 bases lay in between. This CDR3 is CAGRGGIEASGGNTEAFF. The CDR3 nucleotides are TGTGCCGGTAGAGGAGGAATCGAGGCATCGGGGGGGAACACTGAAGCTTTCTTT.

This clone was seen ten or more times. The chain joins TRBV7-3 to TRBJ1-6; TRBD1 is a possible D gene (6 bases). There are 15 residues in the CDR3. Germline V gene sequence: CDR1 SGHTA, CDR2 FQGTGA. The V and J ends lost 5 bases and 7 bases respectively, with 15 bases between them. CDR3 nucleotides: TGTGCCAGCAGCCCCTCCGGGGGGCGGAATTCACCCCTCCACTTT. This gives the protein CASSPSGGRNSPLHF.

The chain links TRBV4-3 to TRBJ2-7; 7 bases match TRBD1. The ends lost 5 bases at V and 0 bases at J; junction bases unmatched: 4. The CDR3 length is 14 residues. Germline V gene data show CDR1 as LGHNA and CDR2 as YSLEER. The CDR3 sequence: CASSLTGNSYEQYF. For the CDR3, the DNA is TGCGCCAGCAGCTTGACAGGGAACTCCTACGAGCAGTACTTC.

The chain couples TRBV7-7 to TRBJ2-5; 14 bases line up with TRBD2. V lost 4 bases to trimming and J lost 4 bases; unmatched junction nucleotides: 5. The CDR3 covers 16 residues. Germline assignment: CDR1 SSHAT and CDR2 FNYEAQ (reference sequence). CDR3 in amino acids: CASSSLGLAGGETQYF. The CDR3 DNA is TGTGCCAGCAGCTCCCTCGGACTAGCGGGAGGAGAGACCCAGTACTTC.

The chain has TRBV5-1 and TRBJ2-2, with TRBD1 matching 8 bases. CDR3 size: 14 residues. V dropped 2 bases and J dropped 6; count of bases not matched to a gene: 3. The germline V gene encodes CDR1 SGHRS and CDR2 YFSETQ. The DNA of the CDR3 is TGCGCCAGCAGCTTAGGGACAGGCCCCGGGGAGCTGTTTTTT. It yields the protein CASSLGTGPGELFF.

The chain recombines TRBV28 with TRBJ1-2; 7 bases map to TRBD1. The germline V gene encodes CDR1 MDHEN and CDR2 SYDVKM. CDR3 size: 14 residues. Unmatched junction bases numbered 8, after V lost 6 bases and J lost 4 bases. CDR3 residues: CASRPQGGGYGYTF. CDR3 sequence (DNA): TGTGCCAGCAGGCCCCAGGGGGGGGGCTATGGCTACACCTTC.

The gene calls are TRBV10-2 and TRBJ1-2; unclear D gene. The CDR3 covers 14 residues. The V end was cut by 3 bases, the J end by 4 bases, with 12 bases between. Germline-derived CDR1 and CDR2 are WSHSY and SAAADI. DNA of the CDR3: TGCGCCAGCAGTGACCTCAGGTTTCCCTATGGCTACACCTTC. It is translated as CASSDLRFPYGYTF.